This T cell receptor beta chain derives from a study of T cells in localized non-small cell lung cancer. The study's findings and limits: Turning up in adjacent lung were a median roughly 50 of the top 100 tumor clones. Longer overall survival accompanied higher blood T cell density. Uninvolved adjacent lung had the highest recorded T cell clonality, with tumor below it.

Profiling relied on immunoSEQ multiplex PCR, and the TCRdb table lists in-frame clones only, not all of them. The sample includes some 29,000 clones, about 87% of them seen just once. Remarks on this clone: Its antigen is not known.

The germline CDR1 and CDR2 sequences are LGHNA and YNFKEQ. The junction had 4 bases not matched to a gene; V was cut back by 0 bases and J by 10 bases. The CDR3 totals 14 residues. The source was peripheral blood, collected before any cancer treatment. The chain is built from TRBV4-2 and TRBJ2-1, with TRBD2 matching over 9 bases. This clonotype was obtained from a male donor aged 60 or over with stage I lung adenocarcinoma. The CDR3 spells CASSQELLAGEQFF. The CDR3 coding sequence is TGTGCCAGCAGCCAAGAGCTGCTAGCGGGGGAGCAGTTCTTC.